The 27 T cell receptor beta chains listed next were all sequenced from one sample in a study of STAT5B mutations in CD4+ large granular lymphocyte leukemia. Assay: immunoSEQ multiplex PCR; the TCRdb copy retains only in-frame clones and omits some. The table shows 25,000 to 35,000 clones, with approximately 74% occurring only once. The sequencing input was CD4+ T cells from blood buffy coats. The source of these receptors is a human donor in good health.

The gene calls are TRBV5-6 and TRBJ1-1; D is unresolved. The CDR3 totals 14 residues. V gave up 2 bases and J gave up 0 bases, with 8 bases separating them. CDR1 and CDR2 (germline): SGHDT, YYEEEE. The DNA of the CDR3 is TGTGCCAGCAGCTTCAGCCTAATGAACACTGAAGCTTTCTTT. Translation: CASSFSLMNTEAFF.

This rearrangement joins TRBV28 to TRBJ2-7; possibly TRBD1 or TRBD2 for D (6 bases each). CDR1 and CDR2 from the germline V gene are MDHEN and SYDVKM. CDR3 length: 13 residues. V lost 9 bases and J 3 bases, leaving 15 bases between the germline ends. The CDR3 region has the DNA TGTGCCAGTAATGGGGGGCATTTCTACGAGCAGTACTTC. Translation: CASNGGHFYEQYF.

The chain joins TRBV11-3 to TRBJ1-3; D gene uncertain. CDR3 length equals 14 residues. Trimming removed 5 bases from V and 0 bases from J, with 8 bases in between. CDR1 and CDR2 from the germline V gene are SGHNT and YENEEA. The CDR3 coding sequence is TGTGCCAGCAGCCCCAATTACTCTGGAAACACCATATATTTT. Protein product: CASSPNYSGNTIYF.

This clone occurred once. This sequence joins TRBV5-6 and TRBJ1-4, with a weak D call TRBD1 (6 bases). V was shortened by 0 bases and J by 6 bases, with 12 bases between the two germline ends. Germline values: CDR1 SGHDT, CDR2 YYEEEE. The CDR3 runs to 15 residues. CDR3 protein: CASSLVGAVDEKLFF. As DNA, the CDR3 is TGTGCCAGCAGCTTGGTGGGGGCAGTGGATGAAAAACTGTTTTTT.

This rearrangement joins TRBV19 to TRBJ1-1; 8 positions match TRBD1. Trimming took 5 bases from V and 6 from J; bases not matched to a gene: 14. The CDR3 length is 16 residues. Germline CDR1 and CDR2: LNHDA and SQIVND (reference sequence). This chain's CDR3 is CASSADRDRGGAEAFF. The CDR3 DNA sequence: TGTGCCAGTAGTGCGGACAGGGATCGTGGGGGGGCTGAAGCTTTCTTT.

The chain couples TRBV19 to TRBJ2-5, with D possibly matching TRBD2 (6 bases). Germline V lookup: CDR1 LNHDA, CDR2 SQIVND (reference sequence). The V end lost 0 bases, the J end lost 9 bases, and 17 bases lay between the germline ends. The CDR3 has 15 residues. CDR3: CASSIDTGGPMSQYF. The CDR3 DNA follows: TGTGCCAGTAGTATAGATACAGGAGGGCCTATGTCCCAGTACTTC.

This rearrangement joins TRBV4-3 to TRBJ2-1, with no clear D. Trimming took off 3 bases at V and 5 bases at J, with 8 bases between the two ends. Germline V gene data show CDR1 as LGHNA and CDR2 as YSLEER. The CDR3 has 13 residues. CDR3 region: CASSHYFDNEQFF. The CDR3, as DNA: TGCGCCAGCAGCCACTACTTCGACAATGAGCAGTTCTTC.

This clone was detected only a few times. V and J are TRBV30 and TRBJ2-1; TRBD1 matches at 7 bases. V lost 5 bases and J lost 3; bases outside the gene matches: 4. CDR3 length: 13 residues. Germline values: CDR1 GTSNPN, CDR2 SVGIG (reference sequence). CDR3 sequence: CAWERQGYNEQFF. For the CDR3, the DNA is TGTGCCTGGGAGCGACAGGGCTACAATGAGCAGTTCTTC. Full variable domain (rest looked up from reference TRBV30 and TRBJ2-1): SQTIHQWPATLVQPVGSPLSLECTVEGTSNPNLYWYRQAAGRGLQLLFYSVGIGQISSEVPQNLSASRPQDRQFILSSKKLLLSDSGFYLCAWERQGYNEQFFGPGTRLTVL.

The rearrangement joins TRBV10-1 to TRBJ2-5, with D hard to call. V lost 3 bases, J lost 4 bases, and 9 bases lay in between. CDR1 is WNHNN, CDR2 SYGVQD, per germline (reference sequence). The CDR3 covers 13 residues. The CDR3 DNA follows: TGCGCCAGCAGTGATACCCTAGGAGAGACCCAGTACTTC. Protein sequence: CASSDTLGETQYF.

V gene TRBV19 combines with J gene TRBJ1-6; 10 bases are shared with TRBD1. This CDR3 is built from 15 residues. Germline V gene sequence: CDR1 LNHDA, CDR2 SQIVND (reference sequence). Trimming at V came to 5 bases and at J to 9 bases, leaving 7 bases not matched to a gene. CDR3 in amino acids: CASSPGQGIGSPLHF. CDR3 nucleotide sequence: TGTGCCAGTAGTCCGGGACAGGGGATCGGTTCACCCCTCCACTTT.

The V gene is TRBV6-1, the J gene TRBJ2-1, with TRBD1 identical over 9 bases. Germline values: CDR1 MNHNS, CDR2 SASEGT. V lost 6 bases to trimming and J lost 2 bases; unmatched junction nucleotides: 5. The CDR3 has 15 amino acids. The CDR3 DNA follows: TGTGCCAGCAGGACCGGGACAGGGACCTACAATGAGCAGTTCTTC. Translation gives CASRTGTGTYNEQFF.

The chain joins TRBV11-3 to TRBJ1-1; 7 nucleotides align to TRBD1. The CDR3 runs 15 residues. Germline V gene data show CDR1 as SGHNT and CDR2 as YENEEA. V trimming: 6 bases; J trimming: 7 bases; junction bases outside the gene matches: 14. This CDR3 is CASSFRQGSTVEAFF. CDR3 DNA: TGTGCCAGCAGTTTCCGACAGGGTTCTACTGTTGAAGCTTTCTTT.

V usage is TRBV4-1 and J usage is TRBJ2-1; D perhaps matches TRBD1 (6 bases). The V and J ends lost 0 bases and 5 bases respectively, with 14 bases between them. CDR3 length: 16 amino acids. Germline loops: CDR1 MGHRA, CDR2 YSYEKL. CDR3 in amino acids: CASSQDRDIHHNEQFF. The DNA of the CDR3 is TGCGCCAGCAGCCAAGATAGGGACATTCATCACAATGAGCAGTTCTTC.

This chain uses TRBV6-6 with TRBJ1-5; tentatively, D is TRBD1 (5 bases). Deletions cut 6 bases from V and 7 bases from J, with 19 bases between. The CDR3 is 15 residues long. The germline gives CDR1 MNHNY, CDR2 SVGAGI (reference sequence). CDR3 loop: CASSTKKQEGQPQHF. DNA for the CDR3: TGTGCCAGCAGCACAAAAAAACAGGAGGGGCAGCCCCAGCATTTT.

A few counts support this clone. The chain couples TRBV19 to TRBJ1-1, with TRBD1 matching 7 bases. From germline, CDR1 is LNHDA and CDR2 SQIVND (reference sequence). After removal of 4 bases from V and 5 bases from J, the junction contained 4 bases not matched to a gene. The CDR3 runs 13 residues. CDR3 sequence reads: CASSNRQGTEAFF. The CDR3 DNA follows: TGTGCCAGTAGTAACCGACAGGGAACTGAAGCTTTCTTT. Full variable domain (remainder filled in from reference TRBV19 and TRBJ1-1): DGGITQSPKYLFRKEGQNVTLSCEQNLNHDAMYWYRQDPGQGLRLIYYSQIVNDFQKGDIAEGYSVSREKKESFPLTVTSAQKNPTAFYLCASSNRQGTEAFFGQGTRLTVV.

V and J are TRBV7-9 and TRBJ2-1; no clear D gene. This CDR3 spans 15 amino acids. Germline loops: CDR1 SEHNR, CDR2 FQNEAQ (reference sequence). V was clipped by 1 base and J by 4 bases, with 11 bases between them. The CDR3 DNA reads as TGTGCCAGCAGCTTAGGATTTGCGACATACAATGAGCAGTTCTTC. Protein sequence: CASSLGFATYNEQFF.

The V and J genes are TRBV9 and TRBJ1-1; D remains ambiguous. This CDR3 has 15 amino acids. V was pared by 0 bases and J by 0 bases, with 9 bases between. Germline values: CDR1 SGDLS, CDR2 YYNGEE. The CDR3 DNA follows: TGTGCCAGCAGCGTAGTACCGGGGATGAACACTGAAGCTTTCTTT. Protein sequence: CASSVVPGMNTEAFF. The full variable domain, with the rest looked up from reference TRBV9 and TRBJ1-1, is DSGVTQTPKHLITATGQRVTLRCSPRSGDLSVYWYQQSLDQGLQFLIQYYNGEERAKGNILERFSAQQFPDLHSELNLSSLELGDSALYFCASSVVPGMNTEAFFGQGTRLTVV.

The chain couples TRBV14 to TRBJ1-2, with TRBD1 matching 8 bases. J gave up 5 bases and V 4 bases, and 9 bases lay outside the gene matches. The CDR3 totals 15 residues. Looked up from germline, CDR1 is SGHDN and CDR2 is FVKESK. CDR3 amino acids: CASSRGQGSGYGYTF. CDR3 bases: TGTGCCAGCAGCCGTGGACAGGGCTCTGGGTATGGCTACACCTTC.

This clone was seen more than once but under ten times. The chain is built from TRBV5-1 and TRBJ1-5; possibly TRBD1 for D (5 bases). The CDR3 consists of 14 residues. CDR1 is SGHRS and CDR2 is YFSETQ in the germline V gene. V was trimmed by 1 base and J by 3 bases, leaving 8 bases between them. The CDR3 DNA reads TGCGCCAGCAGCTTGACAGGCGACAATCAGCCCCAGCATTTT. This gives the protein CASSLTGDNQPQHF.

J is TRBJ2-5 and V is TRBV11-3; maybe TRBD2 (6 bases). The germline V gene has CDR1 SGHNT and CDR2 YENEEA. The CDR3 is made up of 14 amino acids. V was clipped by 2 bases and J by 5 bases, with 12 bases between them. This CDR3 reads CASSLNGGRETQYF. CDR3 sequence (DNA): TGTGCCAGCAGCTTAAATGGAGGGCGGGAGACCCAGTACTTC.

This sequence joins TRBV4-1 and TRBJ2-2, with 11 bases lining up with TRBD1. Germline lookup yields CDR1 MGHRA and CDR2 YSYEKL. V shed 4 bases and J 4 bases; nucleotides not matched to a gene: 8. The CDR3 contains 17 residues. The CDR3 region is CASSRRDRGTATGELFF. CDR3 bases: TGCGCCAGCAGCCGCCGGGACAGGGGGACGGCCACCGGGGAGCTGTTTTTT.

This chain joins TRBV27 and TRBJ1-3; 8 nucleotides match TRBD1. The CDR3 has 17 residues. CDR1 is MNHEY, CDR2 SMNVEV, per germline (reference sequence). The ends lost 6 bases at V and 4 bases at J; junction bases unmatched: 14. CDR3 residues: CASRRSGGAPSGNTIYF. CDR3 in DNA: TGTGCCAGCAGAAGATCAGGGGGCGCCCCCTCCGGAAACACCATATATTTT.

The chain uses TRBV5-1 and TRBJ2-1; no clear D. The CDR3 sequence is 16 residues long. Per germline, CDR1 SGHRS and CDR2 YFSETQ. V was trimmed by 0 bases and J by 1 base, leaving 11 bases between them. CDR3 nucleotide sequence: TGCGCCAGCAGCTTGGCCACCAGGATTTCCTACAATGAGCAGTTCTTC. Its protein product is CASSLATRISYNEQFF.

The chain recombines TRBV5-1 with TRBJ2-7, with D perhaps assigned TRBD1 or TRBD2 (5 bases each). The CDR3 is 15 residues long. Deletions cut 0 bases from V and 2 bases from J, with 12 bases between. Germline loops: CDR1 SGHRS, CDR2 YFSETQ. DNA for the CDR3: TGCGCCAGCAGCTTGGATTTTGGGGGAGCCTACGAGCAGTACTTC. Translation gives CASSLDFGGAYEQYF. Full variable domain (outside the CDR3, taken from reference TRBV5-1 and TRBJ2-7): KAGVTQTPRYLIKTRGQQVTLSCSPISGHRSVSWYQQTPGQGLQFLFEYFSETQRNKGNFPGRFSGRQFSNSRSEMNVSTLELGDSALYLCASSLDFGGAYEQYFGPGTRLTVT.

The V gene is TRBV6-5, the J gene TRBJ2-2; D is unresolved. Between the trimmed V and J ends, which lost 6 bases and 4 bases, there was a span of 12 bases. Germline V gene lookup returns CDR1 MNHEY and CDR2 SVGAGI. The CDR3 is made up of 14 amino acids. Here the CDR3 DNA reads TGTGCCAGCAGCCGCGACTTCTCCACCGGGGAGCTGTTTTTT. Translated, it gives CASSRDFSTGELFF.

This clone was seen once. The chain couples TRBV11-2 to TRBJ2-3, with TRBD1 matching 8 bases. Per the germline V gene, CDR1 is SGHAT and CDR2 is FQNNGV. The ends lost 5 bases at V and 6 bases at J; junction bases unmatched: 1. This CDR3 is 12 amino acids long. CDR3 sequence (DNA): TGTGCCAGCAGCCAGGGGGCTGATACGCAGTATTTT. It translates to CASSQGADTQYF. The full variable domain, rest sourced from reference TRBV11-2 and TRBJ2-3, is EAGVAQSPRYKIIEKRQSVAFWCNPISGHATLYWYQQILGQGPKLLIQFQNNGVVDDSQLPKDRFSAERLKGVDSTLKIQPAKLEDSAVYLCASSQGADTQYFGPGTRLTVL.

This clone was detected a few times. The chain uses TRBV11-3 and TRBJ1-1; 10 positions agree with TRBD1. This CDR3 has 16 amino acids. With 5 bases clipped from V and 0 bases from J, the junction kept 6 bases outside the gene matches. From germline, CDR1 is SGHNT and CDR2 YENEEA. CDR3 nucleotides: TGTGCCAGCAGCACCCGGGACAGGGGAATGAACACTGAAGCTTTCTTT. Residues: CASSTRDRGMNTEAFF.